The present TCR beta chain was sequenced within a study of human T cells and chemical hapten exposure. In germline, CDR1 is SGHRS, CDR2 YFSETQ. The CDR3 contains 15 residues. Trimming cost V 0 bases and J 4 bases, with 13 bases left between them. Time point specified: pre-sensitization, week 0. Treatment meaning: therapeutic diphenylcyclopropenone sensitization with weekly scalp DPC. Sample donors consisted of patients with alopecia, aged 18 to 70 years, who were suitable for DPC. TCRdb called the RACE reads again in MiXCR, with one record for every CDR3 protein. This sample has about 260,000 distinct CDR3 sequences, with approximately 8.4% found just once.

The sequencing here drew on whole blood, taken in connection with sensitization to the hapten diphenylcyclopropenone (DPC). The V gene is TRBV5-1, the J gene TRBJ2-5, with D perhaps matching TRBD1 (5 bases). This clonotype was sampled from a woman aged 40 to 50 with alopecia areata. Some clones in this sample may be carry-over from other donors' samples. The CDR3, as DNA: TGCGCCAGCAGCTTGGGGGGAACAGGAACAGAGACCCAGTACTTC. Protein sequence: CASSLGGTGTETQYF.